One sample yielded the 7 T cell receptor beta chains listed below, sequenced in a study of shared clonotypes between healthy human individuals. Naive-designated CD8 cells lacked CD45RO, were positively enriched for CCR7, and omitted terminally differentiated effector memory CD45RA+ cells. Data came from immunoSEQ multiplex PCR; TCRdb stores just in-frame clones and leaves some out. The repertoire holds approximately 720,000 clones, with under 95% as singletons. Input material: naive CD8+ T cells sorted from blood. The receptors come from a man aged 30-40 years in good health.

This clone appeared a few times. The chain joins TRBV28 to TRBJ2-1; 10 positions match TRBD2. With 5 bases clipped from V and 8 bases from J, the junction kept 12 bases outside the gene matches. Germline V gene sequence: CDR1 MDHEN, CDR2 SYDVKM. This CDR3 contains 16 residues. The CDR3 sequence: CASSQLGLAGAHEQFF. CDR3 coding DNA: TGTGCCAGCAGTCAGTTAGGGCTAGCGGGAGCTCATGAGCAGTTCTTC.

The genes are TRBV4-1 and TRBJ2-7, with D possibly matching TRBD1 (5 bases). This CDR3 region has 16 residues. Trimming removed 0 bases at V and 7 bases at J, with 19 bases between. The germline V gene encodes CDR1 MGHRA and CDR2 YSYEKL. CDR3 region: CASSQDQDILLGEQYF. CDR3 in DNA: TGCGCCAGCAGCCAAGATCAGGACATTTTGTTGGGAGAGCAGTACTTC.

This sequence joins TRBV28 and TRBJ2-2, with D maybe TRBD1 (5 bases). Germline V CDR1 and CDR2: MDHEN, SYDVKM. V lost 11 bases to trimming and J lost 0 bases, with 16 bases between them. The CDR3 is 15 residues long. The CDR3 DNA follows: TGTGCCCGCCAGCTGGCAGGGACGAACACCGGGGAGCTGTTTTTT. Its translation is CARQLAGTNTGELFF.

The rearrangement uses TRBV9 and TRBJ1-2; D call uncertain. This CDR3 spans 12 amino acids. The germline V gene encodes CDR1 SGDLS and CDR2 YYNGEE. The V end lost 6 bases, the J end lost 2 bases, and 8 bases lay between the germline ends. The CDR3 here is CASTTQNYGYTF. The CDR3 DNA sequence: TGTGCCAGCACAACACAGAACTATGGCTACACCTTC. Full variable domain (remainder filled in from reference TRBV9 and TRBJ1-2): DSGVTQTPKHLITATGQRVTLRCSPRSGDLSVYWYQQSLDQGLQFLIQYYNGEERAKGNILERFSAQQFPDLHSELNLSSLELGDSALYFCASTTQNYGYTFGSGTRLTVV.

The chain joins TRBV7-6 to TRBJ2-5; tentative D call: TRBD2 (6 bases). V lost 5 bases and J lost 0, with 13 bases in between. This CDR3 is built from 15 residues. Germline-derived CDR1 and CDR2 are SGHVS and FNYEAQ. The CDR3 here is CASSPSAGYQETQYF. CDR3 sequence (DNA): TGTGCCAGCAGCCCTAGCGCGGGGTACCAAGAGACCCAGTACTTC.

The CDR3 sequence: CASSPTSTGAYEQYF. For the CDR3, the DNA is TGTGCCAGCAGCCCAACGTCGACGGGCGCCTACGAGCAGTACTTC. The chain joins TRBV9 to TRBJ2-7; D is uncertain. The V gene's germline CDR1 is SGDLS and CDR2 YYNGEE. The CDR3 is made up of 15 amino acids. Trimming shortened V by 4 bases and J by 2 bases, and 16 bases separated the two germline ends.

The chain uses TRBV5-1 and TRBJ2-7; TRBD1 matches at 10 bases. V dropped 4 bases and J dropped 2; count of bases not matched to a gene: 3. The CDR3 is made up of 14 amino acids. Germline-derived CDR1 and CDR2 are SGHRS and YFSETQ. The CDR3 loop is CASSQGTGAYEQYF. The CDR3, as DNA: TGCGCCAGCAGCCAGGGGACAGGGGCCTACGAGCAGTACTTC. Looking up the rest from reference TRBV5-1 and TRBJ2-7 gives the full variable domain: KAGVTQTPRYLIKTRGQQVTLSCSPISGHRSVSWYQQTPGQGLQFLFEYFSETQRNKGNFPGRFSGRQFSNSRSEMNVSTLELGDSALYLCASSQGTGAYEQYFGPGTRLTVT.